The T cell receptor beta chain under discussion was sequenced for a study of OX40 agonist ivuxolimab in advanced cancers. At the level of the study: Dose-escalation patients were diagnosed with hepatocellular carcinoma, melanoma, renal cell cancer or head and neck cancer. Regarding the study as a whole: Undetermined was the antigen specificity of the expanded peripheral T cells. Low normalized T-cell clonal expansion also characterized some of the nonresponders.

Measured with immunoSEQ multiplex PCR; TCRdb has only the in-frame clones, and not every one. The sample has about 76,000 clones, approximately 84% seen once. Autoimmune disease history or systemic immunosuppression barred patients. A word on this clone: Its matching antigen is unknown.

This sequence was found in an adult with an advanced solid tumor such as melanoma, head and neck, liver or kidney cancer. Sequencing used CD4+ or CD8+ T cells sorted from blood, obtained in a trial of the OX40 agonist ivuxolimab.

The CDR3 sequence is CASSPGSTQETQYF. In DNA, the CDR3 is TGCGCCAGCTCCCCAGGGTCCACCCAAGAGACCCAGTACTTC. The chain employs TRBV5-1 and TRBJ2-5, with D tentatively TRBD1 (5 bases). Germline assignment: CDR1 SGHRS and CDR2 YFSETQ. V lost 7 bases and J 1 base, leaving 14 bases between the germline ends. The CDR3 extends over 14 amino acids. The full variable domain, rest sourced from reference TRBV5-1 and TRBJ2-5, is KAGVTQTPRYLIKTRGQQVTLSCSPISGHRSVSWYQQTPGQGLQFLFEYFSETQRNKGNFPGRFSGRQFSNSRSEMNVSTLELGDSALYLCASSPGSTQETQYFGPGTRLLVL.